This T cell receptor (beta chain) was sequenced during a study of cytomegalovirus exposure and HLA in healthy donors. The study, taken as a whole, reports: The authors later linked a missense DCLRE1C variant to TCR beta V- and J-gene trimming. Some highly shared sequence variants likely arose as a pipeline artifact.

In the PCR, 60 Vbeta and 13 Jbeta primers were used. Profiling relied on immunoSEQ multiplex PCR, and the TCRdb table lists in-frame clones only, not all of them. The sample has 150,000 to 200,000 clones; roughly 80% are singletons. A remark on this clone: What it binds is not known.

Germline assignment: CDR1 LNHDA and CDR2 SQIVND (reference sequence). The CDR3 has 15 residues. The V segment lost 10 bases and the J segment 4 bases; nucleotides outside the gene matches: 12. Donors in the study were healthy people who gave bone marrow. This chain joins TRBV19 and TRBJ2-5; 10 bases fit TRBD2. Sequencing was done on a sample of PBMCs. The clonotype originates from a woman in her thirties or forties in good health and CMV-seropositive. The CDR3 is CATQGASGSPETQYF. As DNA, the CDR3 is TGTGCCACCCAGGGGGCTAGCGGGAGTCCAGAGACCCAGTACTTC.